This T cell receptor (beta chain) was observed in a study of blood T cell repertoires in COVID-19. Study at large: Acute and convalescent COVID-19 specimens originated in the United States, Italy and Spain. Sources were T cells, B-cell-depleted T cells, or PBMCs; the material itself was cDNA or gDNA.

Trimming left V 1 base short and J 7 bases short, with 10 bases between. There are 13 residues in the CDR3. The germline V gene encodes CDR1 SEHNR and CDR2 FQNEAQ (reference sequence). Libraries were prepared by immunoSEQ multiplex PCR; TCRdb keeps only in-frame clonotypes and omits some of them. The table includes around 200,000 clones, 75% to 90% detected once. The V and J genes are TRBV7-9 and TRBJ1-2; maybe TRBD1 (5 bases). The sequenced sample was peripheral blood. This receptor was taken from a man aged 30 to 45 with acute or convalescent COVID-19. The CDR3 region is CASSLVNRGGYTF. The CDR3 region has the DNA TGTGCCAGCAGCTTAGTCAATAGGGGTGGCTACACCTTC.